This entry lists 26 T cell receptor beta chains sequenced from one sample in a study of blood T cell repertoires in COVID-19. The assay was immunoSEQ multiplex PCR, and TCRdb's table has in-frame clones only and misses some. The sample lists over 150,000 clones; roughly nine tenths were seen once. Sequenced: peripheral blood. The receptors stem from a man younger than 30 who had recovered from COVID-19.

V and J are TRBV7-3 and TRBJ2-2; 7 positions agree with TRBD2. V shed 4 bases, J shed 2 bases, and the junction held 13 bases outside the gene matches. Germline CDR1 is SGHTA and CDR2 is FQGTGA. The CDR3 loop spans 18 amino acids. The CDR3: CASSSPSGGSPNTGELFF. For the CDR3, the DNA is TGTGCCAGCAGCTCGCCGTCTGGCGGGAGCCCTAACACCGGGGAGCTGTTTTTT. Based on the CDR3 plus reference TRBV7-3 and TRBJ2-2, the full variable domain is GAGVSQTPSNKVTEKGKYVELRCDPISGHTALYWYRQSLGQGPEFLIYFQGTGAADDSGLPNDRFFAVRPEGSVSTLKIQRTERGDSAVYLCASSSPSGGSPNTGELFFGEGSRLTVL.

V and J are TRBV19 and TRBJ1-2; maybe TRBD1 (5 bases). Trimming left V 5 bases short and J 0 bases short, with 13 bases between. Germline V gene sequence: CDR1 LNHDA, CDR2 SQIVND (reference sequence). The CDR3 is 15 residues long. The CDR3 coding sequence is TGTGCCAGTAGTTCAACAGGTACCTCTAACTATGGCTACACCTTC. It translates to CASSSTGTSNYGYTF.

The V gene is TRBV6-5, the J gene TRBJ1-2, with 7 bases matching TRBD1. This CDR3 has 15 amino acids. CDR1 MNHEY and CDR2 SVGAGI come from the germline V gene. V dropped 5 bases and J dropped 4; count of bases not matched to a gene: 10. In DNA form, the CDR3 reads TGTGCCAGCAGTAGGGACCGGGACAGTGTCTATGGCTACACCTTC. Encoded protein: CASSRDRDSVYGYTF.

This CDR3 reads CASSSDTNRGQPQHF. The CDR3 nucleotides are TGTGCCAGCTCTTCGGATACTAACAGGGGGCAGCCCCAGCATTTT. The gene calls are TRBV2 and TRBJ1-5; 8 bases map to TRBD1. J gave up 7 bases and V 8 bases, and 13 bases lay outside the gene matches. The germline CDR1 and CDR2 sequences are SNHLY and FYNNEI. CDR3 length equals 15 residues. Full variable domain (missing parts from reference TRBV2 and TRBJ1-5): EPEVTQTPSHQVTQMGQEVILRCVPISNHLYFYWYRQILGQKVEFLVSFYNNEISEKSEIFDDQFSVERPDGSNFTLKIRSTKLEDSAMYFCASSSDTNRGQPQHFGDGTRLSIL.

V usage is TRBV5-4 and J usage is TRBJ2-7; 10 bases map to TRBD2. This CDR3 has 15 amino acids. Germline trimming cut 4 bases from V and 3 bases from J; bases unmatched to any gene: 7. Germline V gene lookup returns CDR1 SGHNT and CDR2 YYREEE (reference sequence). The CDR3 protein is CASSHMTSGYYEQYF. CDR3 DNA sequence: TGTGCCAGCAGCCATATGACTAGCGGGTACTACGAGCAGTACTTC.

The chain joins TRBV4-3 to TRBJ1-2; D not certain. The CDR3 is 14 residues long. Trimming stripped 3 bases from V and 1 base from J, with 9 bases between. In germline, CDR1 is LGHNA, CDR2 YSLEER. The CDR3 nucleotides read TGCGCCAGCAGCCACCGGCGGGATAACTATGGCTACACCTTC. The encoded protein is CASSHRRDNYGYTF.

This chain links TRBV3-1 (or the pseudogene TRBV3-2) with TRBJ1-2; possible D gene TRBD1, 5 bases. V shed 3 bases and J shed 4 bases, with 12 bases lying between them. This CDR3 is 14 amino acids long. The germline gives CDR1 LGHDT, CDR2 YNNKEL (reference sequence). CDR3 sequence reads: CASSHAGRTYGYTF. Written as DNA, the CDR3 is TGTGCCAGCAGCCATGCGGGACGGACCTATGGCTACACCTTC.

The chain has TRBV3-1 (or the pseudogene TRBV3-2) and TRBJ1-3; 9 positions agree with TRBD1. The CDR3 has 18 residues. Germline CDR1 and CDR2: LGHDT and YNNKEL (reference sequence). V gave up 4 bases and J gave up 0 bases; unmatched junction bases: 10. CDR3 DNA sequence: TGTGCCAGCAGCCGCGTCAGGACAGGGGCTTACTCTGGAAACACCATATATTTT. Amino acids: CASSRVRTGAYSGNTIYF.

The genes are TRBV2 and TRBJ2-7; TRBD2 aligns across 12 bases. The V segment lost 2 bases and the J segment 6 bases; nucleotides outside the gene matches: 5. Germline V lookup: CDR1 SNHLY, CDR2 FYNNEI. The CDR3 totals 15 residues. DNA of the CDR3: TGTGCCAGCAGTGAACGACTAGCGGGAGTGACCGAGCAGTACTTC. Its translation is CASSERLAGVTEQYF.

The rearrangement links TRBV27 to TRBJ1-4; D is possibly TRBD1 (6 bases). The ends were cut back, 5 bases at V and 3 bases at J, with 13 bases in the middle. The CDR3 extends over 15 amino acids. In germline, CDR1 is MNHEY, CDR2 SMNVEV (reference sequence). CDR3 amino acids: CASSPRQAPNEKLFF. The CDR3 coding sequence is TGTGCCAGCAGTCCCCGACAGGCGCCTAATGAAAAACTGTTTTTT.

The rearrangement uses TRBV6-5 and TRBJ1-4, with D possibly matching TRBD1 (5 bases). Germline loops: CDR1 MNHEY, CDR2 SVGAGI. V was clipped by 0 bases and J by 6 bases, with 8 bases between them. This CDR3 is built from 14 residues. This CDR3 is CASSYSFRDEKLFF. The CDR3 region has the DNA TGTGCCAGCAGTTACTCGTTCAGGGATGAAAAACTGTTTTTT.

The chain recombines TRBV28 with TRBJ2-1, with 7 bases lining up with TRBD2. Per the germline V gene, CDR1 is MDHEN and CDR2 is SYDVKM. This CDR3 has 16 residues. With 3 bases clipped from V and 0 bases from J, the junction kept 5 bases outside the gene matches. The CDR3 loop reads CASSFGAGSSYNEQFF. CDR3 sequence (DNA): TGTGCCAGCAGTTTCGGAGCGGGGTCCTCCTACAATGAGCAGTTCTTC. The full variable domain, its missing parts supplied by reference TRBV28 and TRBJ2-1, is DVKVTQSSRYLVKRTGEKVFLECVQDMDHENMFWYRQDPGLGLRLIYFSYDVKMKEKGDIPEGYSVSREKKERFSLILESASTNQTSMYLCASSFGAGSSYNEQFFGPGTRLTVL.

The chain combines TRBV5-1 with TRBJ1-3, with 7 nucleotides matching TRBD1. Germline trimming cut 2 bases from V and 0 bases from J; bases unmatched to any gene: 2. The CDR3 covers 15 residues. Germline V gives CDR1 SGHRS, CDR2 YFSETQ. Here the CDR3 DNA reads TGCGCCAGCAGCTTAGGGACAGCCTCTGGAAACACCATATATTTT. Amino acid sequence: CASSLGTASGNTIYF.

The gene calls are TRBV6-6 and TRBJ2-1; D is possibly TRBD2 (5 bases). The V end lost 4 bases, the J end lost 13 bases, and 14 bases lay between the germline ends. The CDR3 has 12 amino acids. Germline CDR1 MNHNY, CDR2 SVGAGI (reference sequence). DNA for the CDR3: TGTGCCAGCAGTTCGGGGTGGGGAGATCAGTTCTTC. It is translated as CASSSGWGDQFF.

The chain links TRBV27 to TRBJ2-2; 7 bases align to TRBD2. The V gene's germline CDR1 is MNHEY and CDR2 SMNVEV (reference sequence). The CDR3 has 15 amino acids. Trimming cost V 5 bases and J 7 bases; bases outside gene matches: 10. The CDR3 is CASSPGERDIGELFF. The CDR3 bases are TGTGCCAGCAGTCCCGGGGAGCGGGATATCGGGGAGCTGTTTTTT.

The chain carries TRBV7-2 and TRBJ2-7; 7 bases fit TRBD1. V trimming: 5 bases; J trimming: 0 bases; junction bases outside the gene matches: 4. Germline CDR1 SGHTA, CDR2 FQGNSA. There are 14 residues in the CDR3. The CDR3 is CASSPQGSSYEQYF. The CDR3 region has the DNA TGTGCCAGCAGCCCACAGGGGAGCTCCTACGAGCAGTACTTC.

The gene calls are TRBV3-1 (or the pseudogene TRBV3-2) and TRBJ2-1; a weak D match, TRBD1 (6 bases). The V end was cut by 3 bases, the J end by 4 bases, with 19 bases between. The CDR3 is 17 residues long. Germline loops: CDR1 LGHDT, CDR2 YNNKEL (reference sequence). The CDR3 sequence is CASSQRGSDIFYNEQFF. CDR3 sequence (DNA): TGTGCCAGCAGCCAGAGGGGGTCGGACATCTTTTACAATGAGCAGTTCTTC.

The V and J genes are TRBV27 and TRBJ2-7; 12 bases match TRBD2. Germline CDR1 and CDR2: MNHEY and SMNVEV (reference sequence). V was pared by 7 bases and J by 3 bases, with 7 bases of the junction left unmatched. This CDR3 region has 15 residues. In DNA, the CDR3 is TGTGCCAGCAAACCCGGACTAGCGGGAATCTACGAGCAGTACTTC. Protein sequence: CASKPGLAGIYEQYF.

The chain joins TRBV5-4 to TRBJ2-7; TRBD1 is a possible D gene (6 bases). This CDR3 is 13 amino acids long. Trimming removed 0 bases at V and 2 bases at J, with 6 bases between. Germline V gives CDR1 SGHNT, CDR2 YYREEE (reference sequence). The CDR3 spells CASSLGGPYEQYF. CDR3 coding DNA: TGTGCCAGCAGCTTGGGGGGGCCCTACGAGCAGTACTTC.

The chain is built from TRBV5-4 and TRBJ2-1; possibly TRBD2 for D (6 bases). CDR1 and CDR2 from the germline V gene are SGHNT and YYREEE (reference sequence). The CDR3 runs to 15 residues. V shed 3 bases and J shed 0 bases, with 10 bases lying between them. Written as DNA, the CDR3 is TGTGCCAGCAGCTCACGGACTAACTCCTACAATGAGCAGTTCTTC. It translates to CASSSRTNSYNEQFF.

The J gene is TRBJ1-1, the V gene TRBV30, with D unclear. Germline V lookup: CDR1 GTSNPN, CDR2 SVGIG (reference sequence). This CDR3 region has 13 residues. The V and J ends lost 7 bases and 1 base respectively, with 13 bases between them. DNA for the CDR3: TGTGCCTTCCATAAGAGATCGAACACTGAAGCTTTCTTT. Translation: CAFHKRSNTEAFF.

V is TRBV4-3 and J is TRBJ2-1; 8 bases align to TRBD2. Losses at the gene ends were 0 bases for V and 0 bases for J; bases not matched to a gene: 16. The CDR3 length is 21 residues. CDR1 LGHNA and CDR2 YSLEER come from the germline V gene. CDR3 sequence (DNA): TGCGCCAGCAGCCAAGATCCCCTAGGCAGCGGGAGTACGTACTCCTACAATGAGCAGTTCTTC. Amino acid sequence: CASSQDPLGSGSTYSYNEQFF.

This chain links TRBV28 with TRBJ2-2, with D tentatively TRBD1 (6 bases). Between the trimmed V and J ends, which lost 3 bases and 0 bases, there was a span of 8 bases. Germline values: CDR1 MDHEN, CDR2 SYDVKM. This CDR3 region has 15 residues. The DNA of the CDR3 is TGTGCCAGCAGTTTTGGACAGTCGAACACCGGGGAGCTGTTTTTT. As protein: CASSFGQSNTGELFF.

This clone turned up a few times. The gene calls are TRBV5-5 and TRBJ1-4, with unresolved D. There are 16 residues in the CDR3. Germline CDR1 reads SGHKS; CDR2 reads YYEKEE (reference sequence). The V and J ends lost 2 bases and 8 bases respectively, with 19 bases between them. This chain's CDR3 is CASSFPPTGVKEKLFF. CDR3 nucleotides: TGTGCCAGCAGCTTCCCACCAACCGGGGTTAAGGAAAAACTGTTTTTT.

The V and J genes are TRBV15 and TRBJ1-2, with 7 bases lining up with TRBD1. Germline CDR1 is LNHNV and CDR2 is YYDKDF (reference sequence). The CDR3 runs 13 residues. Germline trimming cut 5 bases from V and 3 bases from J; bases unmatched to any gene: 3. DNA of the CDR3: TGTGCCACCAGCCGACAGGGTGACTATGGCTACACCTTC. Translated, it gives CATSRQGDYGYTF.

J is TRBJ1-1 and V is TRBV6-5; 9 nucleotides line up with TRBD1. Losses at the gene ends were 5 bases for V and 10 bases for J; bases not matched to a gene: 8. This CDR3 spans 13 amino acids. Germline V CDR1 and CDR2: MNHEY, SVGAGI. The CDR3 DNA is TGTGCCAGCAGTAACAGGGGGCACGTGAGAGCTTTCTTT. This sequence encodes CASSNRGHVRAFF.